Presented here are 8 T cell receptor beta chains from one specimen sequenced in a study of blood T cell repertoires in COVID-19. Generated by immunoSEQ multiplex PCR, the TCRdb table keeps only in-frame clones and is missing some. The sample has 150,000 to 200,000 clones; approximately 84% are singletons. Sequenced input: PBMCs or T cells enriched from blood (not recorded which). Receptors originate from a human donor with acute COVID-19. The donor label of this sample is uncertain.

CDR3 sequence (DNA): TGTGCCAGCAGCTTAGGGGCCCCAGGGGGTCGTGGGAACACCATATATTTT. Encoded protein: CASSLGAPGGRGNTIYF. This chain uses TRBV5-6 with TRBJ1-3, with TRBD1 matching 7 bases. This CDR3 contains 17 residues. Looked up from germline, CDR1 is SGHDT and CDR2 is YYEEEE. With V trimmed by 2 bases and J by 7 bases, 15 bases remained unmatched.

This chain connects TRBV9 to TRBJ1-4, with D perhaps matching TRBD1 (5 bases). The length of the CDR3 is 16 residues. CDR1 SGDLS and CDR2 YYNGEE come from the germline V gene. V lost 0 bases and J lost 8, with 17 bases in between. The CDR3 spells CASSVGSGGFREKLFF. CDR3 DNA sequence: TGTGCCAGCAGCGTAGGGTCCGGGGGGTTTCGGGAAAAACTGTTTTTT.

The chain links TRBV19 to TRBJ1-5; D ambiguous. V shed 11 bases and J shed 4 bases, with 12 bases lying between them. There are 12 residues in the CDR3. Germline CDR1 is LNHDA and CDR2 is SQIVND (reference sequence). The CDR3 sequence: CAGSRENQPQHF. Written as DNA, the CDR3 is TGTGCCGGCTCGAGGGAAAATCAGCCCCAGCATTTT. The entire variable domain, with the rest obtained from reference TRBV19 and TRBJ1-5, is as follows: DGGITQSPKYLFRKEGQNVTLSCEQNLNHDAMYWYRQDPGQGLRLIYYSQIVNDFQKGDIAEGYSVSREKKESFPLTVTSAQKNPTAFYLCAGSRENQPQHFGDGTRLSIL.

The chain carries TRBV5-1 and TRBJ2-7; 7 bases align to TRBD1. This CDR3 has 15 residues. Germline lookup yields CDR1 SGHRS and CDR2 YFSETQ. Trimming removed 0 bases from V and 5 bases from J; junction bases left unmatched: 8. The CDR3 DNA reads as TGCGCCAGCAGCTTGGGAGGGGGCGCTAACAACGAGCAGTACTTC. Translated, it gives CASSLGGGANNEQYF.

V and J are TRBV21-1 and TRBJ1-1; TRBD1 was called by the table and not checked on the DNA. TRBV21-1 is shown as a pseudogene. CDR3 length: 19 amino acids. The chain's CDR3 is CASSPLLLGRGRNDTEAFF. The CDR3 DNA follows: TGTGCCAGCAGCCCCCTATTGTTGGGCAGGGGAAGGAACGACACTGAAGCTTTCTTT.

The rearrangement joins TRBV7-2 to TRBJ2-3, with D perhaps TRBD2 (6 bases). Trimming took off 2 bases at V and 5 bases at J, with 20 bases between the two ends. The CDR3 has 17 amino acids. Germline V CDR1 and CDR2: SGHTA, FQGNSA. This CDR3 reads CASSLSPPGGEVDTQYF. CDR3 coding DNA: TGTGCCAGCAGCTTAAGCCCCCCCGGCGGGGAGGTAGATACGCAGTATTTT.

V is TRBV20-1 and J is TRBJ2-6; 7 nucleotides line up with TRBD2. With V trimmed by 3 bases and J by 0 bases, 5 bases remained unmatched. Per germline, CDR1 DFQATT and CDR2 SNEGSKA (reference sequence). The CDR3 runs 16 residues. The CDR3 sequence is CSASSGGTSGANVLTF. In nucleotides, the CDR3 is TGCAGTGCTAGTTCGGGGGGAACCTCTGGGGCCAACGTCCTGACTTTC.

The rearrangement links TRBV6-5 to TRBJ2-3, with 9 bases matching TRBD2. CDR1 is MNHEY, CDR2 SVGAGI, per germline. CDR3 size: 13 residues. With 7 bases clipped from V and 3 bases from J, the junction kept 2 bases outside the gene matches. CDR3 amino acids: CASKGLATDTQYF. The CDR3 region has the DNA TGTGCCAGCAAGGGACTAGCAACAGATACGCAGTATTTT.